Reported below is one T cell receptor (delta chain). This clone was detected a few times. Its specific antigen is unknown. TCRdb attributes to this sequence the protein of a much larger clone, which differs from the DNA translation at residue 8; a read error is likely, and the protein displayed is translated from the DNA. These data are taken from a study of gamma-delta T cells after stem cell transplantation (dated by TCRdb to the mid-2010s). CDR1 is given as GEAIGNYY and CDR2 as EKD, both from the germline V gene. Ends trimmed: V by 3 bases, J by 1 base; bases unmatched to a gene: 10. The cysteine opens and the phenylalanine closes a CDR3 of 16 amino acids. This entry keeps only the CDR3 DNA: 48 bases, framed from base 1. The library came from RT-PCR. Data came from an Illumina MiSeq. TCRdb processed the public reads again with the CATT caller, after which rows with matching DNA were combined. The sample table contains about 5,700 delta-chain clones; only one count was recorded for approximately 1.9% of them. In total, the top ten clones hold roughly a fifth of the sample.

The V and J genes are TRDV2 and TRDJ1; TRDD3 lines up with 7 middle nucleotides. Specimen: gamma-delta T cells. The TCR comes from a human donor. It is not recorded whose cells these are; they may come from a transplant donor. The DNA sequence follows: TGTGCCTGTGACCGACTGGGGAATACCGCCACCGATAAACTCATCTTT. Its protein product is CACDRLGNTATDKLIF.